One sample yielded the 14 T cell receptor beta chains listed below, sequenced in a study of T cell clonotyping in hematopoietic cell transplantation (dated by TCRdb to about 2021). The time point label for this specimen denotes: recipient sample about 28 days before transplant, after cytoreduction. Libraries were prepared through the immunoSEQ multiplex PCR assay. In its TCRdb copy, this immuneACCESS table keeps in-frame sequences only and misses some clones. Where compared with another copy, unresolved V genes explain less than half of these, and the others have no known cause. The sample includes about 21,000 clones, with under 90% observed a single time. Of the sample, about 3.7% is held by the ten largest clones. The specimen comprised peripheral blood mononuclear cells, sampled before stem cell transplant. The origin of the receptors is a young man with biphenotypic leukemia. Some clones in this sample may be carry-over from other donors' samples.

The CDR3 reads CASSQDKEEPQHF. As DNA, the CDR3 is TGCGCCAGCAGCCAAGATAAGGAAGAGCCCCAGCATTTT. The chain has TRBV4-1 and TRBJ1-5, with D unresolved. V lost 0 bases and J 8 bases, leaving 8 bases between the germline ends. The CDR3 is made up of 13 amino acids. Germline assignment: CDR1 MGHRA and CDR2 YSYEKL.

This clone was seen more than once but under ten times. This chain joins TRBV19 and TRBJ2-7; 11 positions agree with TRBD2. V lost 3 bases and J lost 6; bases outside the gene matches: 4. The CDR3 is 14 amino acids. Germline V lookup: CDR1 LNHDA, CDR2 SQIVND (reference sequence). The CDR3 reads CASSIIAGGPEQYF. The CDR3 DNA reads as TGTGCCAGTAGTATTATAGCGGGAGGGCCCGAGCAGTACTTC.

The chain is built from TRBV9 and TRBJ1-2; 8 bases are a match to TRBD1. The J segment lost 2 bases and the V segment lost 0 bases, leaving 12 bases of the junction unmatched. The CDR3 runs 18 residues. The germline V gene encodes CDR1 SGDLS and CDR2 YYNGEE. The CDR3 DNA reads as TGTGCCAGCAGCGTAGAACGGGACAGGAGGTCACTAAACTATGGCTACACCTTC. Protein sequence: CASSVERDRRSLNYGYTF.

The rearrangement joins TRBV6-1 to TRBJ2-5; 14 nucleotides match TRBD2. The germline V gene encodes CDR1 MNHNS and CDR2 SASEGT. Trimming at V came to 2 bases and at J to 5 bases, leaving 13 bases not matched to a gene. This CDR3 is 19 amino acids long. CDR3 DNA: TGTGCCAGCAGTGAAAGGGGGACTAGCGGGAGAGGGGTTTTGGAGACCCAGTACTTC. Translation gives CASSERGTSGRGVLETQYF.

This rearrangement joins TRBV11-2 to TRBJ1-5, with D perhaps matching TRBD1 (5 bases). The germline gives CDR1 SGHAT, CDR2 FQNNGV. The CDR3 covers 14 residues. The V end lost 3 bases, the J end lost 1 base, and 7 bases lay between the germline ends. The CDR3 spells CASSLGVSNQPQHF. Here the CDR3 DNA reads TGTGCCAGCAGCTTGGGGGTAAGCAATCAGCCCCAGCATTTT.

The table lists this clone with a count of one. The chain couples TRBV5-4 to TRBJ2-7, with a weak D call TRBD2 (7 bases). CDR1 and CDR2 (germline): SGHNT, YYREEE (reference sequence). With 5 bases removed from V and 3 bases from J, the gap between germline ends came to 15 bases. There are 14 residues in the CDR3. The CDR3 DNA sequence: TGTGCCAGCAGTTCTGACGGGGGGCGCTACGAGCAGTACTTC. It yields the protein CASSSDGGRYEQYF.

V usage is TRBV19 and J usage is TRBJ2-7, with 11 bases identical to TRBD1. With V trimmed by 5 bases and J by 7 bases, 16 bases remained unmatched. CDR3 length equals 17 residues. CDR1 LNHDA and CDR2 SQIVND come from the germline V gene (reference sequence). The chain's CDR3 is CASSALPSDRGLGEQYF. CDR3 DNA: TGTGCCAGTAGTGCCTTGCCCTCGGACAGGGGGCTGGGGGAGCAGTACTTC.

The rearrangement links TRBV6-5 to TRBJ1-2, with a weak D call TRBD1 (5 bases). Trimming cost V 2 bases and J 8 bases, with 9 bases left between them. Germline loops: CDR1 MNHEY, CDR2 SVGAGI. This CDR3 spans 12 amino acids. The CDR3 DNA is TGTGCCAGCAGTTACGGCGGGGGGGGCTACACCTTC. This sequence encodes CASSYGGGGYTF.

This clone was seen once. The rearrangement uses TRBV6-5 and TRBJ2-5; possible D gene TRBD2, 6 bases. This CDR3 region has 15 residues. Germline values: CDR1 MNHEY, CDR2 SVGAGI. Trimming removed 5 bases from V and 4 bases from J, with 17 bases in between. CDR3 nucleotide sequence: TGTGCCAGCAGTCGCCTCCTAGCGACCCCAGAGACCCAGTACTTC. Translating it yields CASSRLLATPETQYF.

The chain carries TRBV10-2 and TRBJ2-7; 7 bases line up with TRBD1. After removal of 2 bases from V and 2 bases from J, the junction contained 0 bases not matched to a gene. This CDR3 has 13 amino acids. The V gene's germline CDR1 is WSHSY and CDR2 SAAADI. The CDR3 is CASSETGAYEQYF. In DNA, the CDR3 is TGCGCCAGCAGTGAGACAGGGGCCTACGAGCAGTACTTC.

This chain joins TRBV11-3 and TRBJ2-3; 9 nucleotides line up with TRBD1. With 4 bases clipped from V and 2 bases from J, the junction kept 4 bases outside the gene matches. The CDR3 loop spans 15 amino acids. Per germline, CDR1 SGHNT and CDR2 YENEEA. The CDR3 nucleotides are TGTGCCAGCAGCTCGGGACAGGGATTCACAGATACGCAGTATTTT. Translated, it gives CASSSGQGFTDTQYF.

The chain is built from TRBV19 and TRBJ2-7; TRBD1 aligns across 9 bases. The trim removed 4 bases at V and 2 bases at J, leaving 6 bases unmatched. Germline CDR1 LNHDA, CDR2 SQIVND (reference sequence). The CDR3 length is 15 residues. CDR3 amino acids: CASSKWTGVAYEQYF. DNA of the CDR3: TGTGCCAGTAGTAAGTGGACAGGGGTGGCCTACGAGCAGTACTTC.

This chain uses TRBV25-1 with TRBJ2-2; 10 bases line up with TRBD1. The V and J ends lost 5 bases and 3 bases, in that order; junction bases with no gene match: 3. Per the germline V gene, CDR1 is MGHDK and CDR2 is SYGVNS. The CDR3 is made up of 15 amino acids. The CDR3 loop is CASSSGTGDTGELFF. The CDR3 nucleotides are TGTGCCAGCAGTAGCGGGACAGGGGACACCGGGGAGCTGTTTTTT.

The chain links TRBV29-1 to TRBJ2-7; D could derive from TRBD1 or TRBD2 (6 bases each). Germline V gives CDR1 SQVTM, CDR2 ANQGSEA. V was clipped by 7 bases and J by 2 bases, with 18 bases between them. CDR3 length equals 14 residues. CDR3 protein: CSARTQGLPYEQYF. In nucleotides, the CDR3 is TGCAGCGCTCGAACACAGGGACTTCCCTACGAGCAGTACTTC.